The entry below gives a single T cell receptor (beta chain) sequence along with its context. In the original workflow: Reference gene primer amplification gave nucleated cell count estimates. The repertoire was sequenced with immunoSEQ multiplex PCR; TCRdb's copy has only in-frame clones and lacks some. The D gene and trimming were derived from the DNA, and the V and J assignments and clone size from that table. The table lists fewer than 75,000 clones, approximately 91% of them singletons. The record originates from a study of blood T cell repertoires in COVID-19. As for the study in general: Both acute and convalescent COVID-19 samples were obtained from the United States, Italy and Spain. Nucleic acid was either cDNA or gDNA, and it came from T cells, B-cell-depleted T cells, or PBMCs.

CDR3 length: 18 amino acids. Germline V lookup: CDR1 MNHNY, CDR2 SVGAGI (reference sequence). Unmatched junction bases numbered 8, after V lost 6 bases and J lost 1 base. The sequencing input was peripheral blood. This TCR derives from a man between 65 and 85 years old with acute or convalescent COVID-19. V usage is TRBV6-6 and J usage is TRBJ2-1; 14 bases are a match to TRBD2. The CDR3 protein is CASSRLAGGRNSYNEQFF. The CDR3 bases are TGTGCCAGCAGCCGACTAGCGGGGGGGCGTAATTCCTACAATGAGCAGTTCTTC.